This record concerns one T cell receptor (beta chain) sequence. The entry originates in a study of blood T cell repertoires in COVID-19. Produced via immunoSEQ multiplex PCR; TCRdb's table is partial and in-frame only. The table records 350,000 to 450,000 clones, 80% to 85% of them present only once. Participants came from roughly 24 US areas, aged about 18 to 95 years. Sample: PBMCs or T cells enriched from blood (not recorded which). This TCR came from a woman aged 45-65 years who had recovered from COVID-19.

The CDR3 loop is CASSDLAGGPDTQYF. CDR3 DNA: TGTGCCAGCAGTGACCTAGCGGGGGGGCCAGATACGCAGTATTTT. This chain joins TRBV6-1 and TRBJ2-3, with 12 bases aligning to TRBD2. Germline V lookup: CDR1 MNHNS, CDR2 SASEGT. CDR3 length: 15 residues. The J segment lost 4 bases and the V segment lost 3 bases, leaving 2 bases of the junction unmatched.